One and the same sample provided the 20 T cell receptor beta chains below, sequenced in a study of blood T cell repertoires in COVID-19. The repertoire was sequenced with immunoSEQ multiplex PCR; TCRdb's copy has only in-frame clones and lacks some. The repertoire holds 400,000 to 550,000 clones, roughly 89% seen once, with 4% to 4.5% in the top ten. The specimen sequenced was peripheral blood. These receptors all stem from a woman aged 25 to 39 with acute or convalescent COVID-19.

The chain joins TRBV9 to TRBJ2-7; D might be TRBD1 (6 bases). Germline V gives CDR1 SGDLS, CDR2 YYNGEE. The CDR3 consists of 14 residues. V lost 3 bases, J lost 1 base, and 11 bases lay in between. DNA for the CDR3: TGTGCCAGCAGCGCAGGACAGTCATCCTACGAGCAGTACTTC. It translates to CASSAGQSSYEQYF. Based on the CDR3 plus reference TRBV9 and TRBJ2-7, the full variable domain is DSGVTQTPKHLITATGQRVTLRCSPRSGDLSVYWYQQSLDQGLQFLIQYYNGEERAKGNILERFSAQQFPDLHSELNLSSLELGDSALYFCASSAGQSSYEQYFGPGTRLTVT.

This clone came up once. This rearrangement joins TRBV24-1 to TRBJ2-3; D uncertain. There are 14 residues in the CDR3. Per the germline V gene, CDR1 is KGHDR and CDR2 is SFDVKD. The ends were cut back, 1 base at V and 4 bases at J, with 8 bases in the middle. The CDR3 here is CATSDFKTPDTQYF. In DNA, the CDR3 is TGTGCCACCAGTGATTTCAAGACTCCAGATACGCAGTATTTT.

V is TRBV20-1 and J is TRBJ2-6; D remains unclear. The CDR3 is 16 amino acids. The germline V gene has CDR1 DFQATT and CDR2 SNEGSKA (reference sequence). The V gene lost 3 bases and the J gene lost 4 bases, with 16 bases spanning the gap. The CDR3 coding sequence is TGCAGTGCTAGTAGACCCAGGCAGTCCGGGGCCAACGTCCTGACTTTC. Translated, it gives CSASRPRQSGANVLTF.

This chain connects TRBV28 to TRBJ1-1; no clear D gene. Trimming took 2 bases from V and 5 from J, leaving 12 bases between them. Germline CDR1 MDHEN, CDR2 SYDVKM. The CDR3 is 14 residues long. For the CDR3, the DNA is TGTGCCAGCAGTTTAGAAGGGAGTTGGACTGAAGCTTTCTTT. Residues: CASSLEGSWTEAFF. The variable domain in full, with the rest retrieved from reference TRBV28 and TRBJ1-1, is DVKVTQSSRYLVKRTGEKVFLECVQDMDHENMFWYRQDPGLGLRLIYFSYDVKMKEKGDIPEGYSVSREKKERFSLILESASTNQTSMYLCASSLEGSWTEAFFGQGTRLTVV.

The CDR3 DNA follows: TGTGCCACCAGCACCCATAGGACAGGAAACTATGGCTACACCTTC. Its protein product is CATSTHRTGNYGYTF. V is TRBV15 and J is TRBJ1-2, with 7 positions matching TRBD1. Germline V gives CDR1 LNHNV, CDR2 YYDKDF (reference sequence). The CDR3 runs 15 residues. Trimming cost V 4 bases and J 2 bases; bases outside gene matches: 7.

The chain recombines TRBV6-5 with TRBJ1-5, with D possibly being TRBD1 (6 bases). Germline loops: CDR1 MNHEY, CDR2 SVGAGI. Trimming left V 6 bases short and J 6 bases short, with 18 bases between. The CDR3 extends over 15 amino acids. CDR3 nucleotide sequence: TGTGCCAGCAGCAGGGGTATAGATCAGGGTCAGCCCCAGCATTTT. Residues: CASSRGIDQGQPQHF.

This chain connects TRBV5-1 to TRBJ2-1, with 11 bases that match TRBD1. Germline loops: CDR1 SGHRS, CDR2 YFSETQ. Germline trimming cut 5 bases from V and 7 bases from J; bases unmatched to any gene: 8. The CDR3 is 15 residues long. CDR3 loop: CASSTGTGGLNEQFF. The CDR3 region has the DNA TGCGCCAGCAGTACCGGGACAGGGGGTTTAAATGAGCAGTTCTTC.

The J gene is TRBJ1-4, the V gene TRBV5-4; tentatively, D is TRBD1 (5 bases). Germline V CDR1 and CDR2: SGHNT, YYREEE (reference sequence). V lost 3 bases to trimming and J lost 8 bases, with 20 bases between them. The CDR3 loop spans 16 amino acids. CDR3 sequence: CASSSGGTSGGEKLFF. In DNA, the CDR3 is TGTGCCAGCAGCTCCGGGGGGACCTCCGGGGGGGAAAAACTGTTTTTT.

This clone occurred once. V and J are TRBV11-2 and TRBJ2-2; D perhaps matches TRBD1 (5 bases). The CDR3 is 14 amino acids. Trimming removed 0 bases at V and 6 bases at J, with 8 bases between. Germline-derived CDR1 and CDR2 are SGHAT and FQNNGV. The CDR3 DNA follows: TGTGCCAGCAGCTTAGAGGCCAGGGCCGGGGAGCTGTTTTTT. Translated, it gives CASSLEARAGELFF. The full variable domain, completed using reference TRBV11-2 and TRBJ2-2, is EAGVAQSPRYKIIEKRQSVAFWCNPISGHATLYWYQQILGQGPKLLIQFQNNGVVDDSQLPKDRFSAERLKGVDSTLKIQPAKLEDSAVYLCASSLEARAGELFFGEGSRLTVL.

The chain uses TRBV7-8 and TRBJ2-1; D unresolved. Looked up from germline, CDR1 is SGHVS and CDR2 is FQNEAQ. The CDR3 has 15 residues. The ends were cut back, 5 bases at V and 8 bases at J, with 19 bases in the middle. The CDR3 DNA reads TGTGCCAGCAGCCCTAGATCTGGTCGAAGCTATGAGCAGTTCTTC. It codes for CASSPRSGRSYEQFF.

This chain connects TRBV4-1 to TRBJ1-1, with TRBD1 matching 8 bases. Germline trimming cut 2 bases from V and 1 base from J; bases unmatched to any gene: 3. Germline V gene data show CDR1 as MGHRA and CDR2 as YSYEKL. This CDR3 spans 15 amino acids. The CDR3 bases are TGCGCCAGCAGCCAAAAACAGGGGGGGAACACTGAAGCTTTCTTT. Translation gives CASSQKQGGNTEAFF.

The V and J genes are TRBV5-6 and TRBJ1-4; D ambiguous. Germline assignment: CDR1 SGHDT and CDR2 YYEEEE. V lost 2 bases and J 0 bases, leaving 11 bases between the germline ends. CDR3 length: 16 residues. The CDR3 nucleotides are TGTGCCAGCAGCTTATTTACGGGAACAACTAATGAAAAACTGTTTTTT. Encoded protein: CASSLFTGTTNEKLFF.

This sequence joins TRBV7-8 and TRBJ2-5; 14 bases are a match to TRBD2. The ends lost 4 bases at V and 2 bases at J; junction bases unmatched: 6. The length of the CDR3 is 17 residues. CDR1 is SGHVS, CDR2 FQNEAQ, per germline. CDR3 loop: CASSSTGLAGGQETQYF. The CDR3 DNA sequence: TGTGCCAGCAGCTCGACAGGACTAGCGGGGGGACAAGAGACCCAGTACTTC.

The rearrangement links TRBV29-1 to TRBJ1-2; D unresolved. The CDR3 has 12 amino acids. Germline CDR1 is SQVTM and CDR2 is ANQGSEA. V lost 6 bases and J 1 base, leaving 9 bases between the germline ends. CDR3 in DNA: TGCAGCGTGCATGTAGTTAACTATGGCTACACCTTC. Translating it yields CSVHVVNYGYTF. Filled out from reference TRBV29-1 and TRBJ1-2, the complete variable domain reads SAVISQKPSRDICQRGTSLTIQCQVDSQVTMMFWYRQQPGQSLTLIATANQGSEATYESGFVIDKFPISRPNLTFSTLTVSNMSPEDSSIYLCSVHVVNYGYTFGSGTRLTVV.

This clone was counted once. The chain uses TRBV2 and TRBJ2-2; 9 nucleotides align to TRBD2. Germline V gene sequence: CDR1 SNHLY, CDR2 FYNNEI. The CDR3 sequence is 15 residues long. With 7 bases clipped from V and 6 bases from J, the junction kept 9 bases outside the gene matches. The CDR3 bases are TGTGCCAGCAACCCGGGACTAGCACTTTCCGGGGAGCTGTTTTTT. Its protein is CASNPGLALSGELFF.

The J gene is TRBJ2-3, the V gene TRBV2, with 9 bases lining up with TRBD2. CDR1 is SNHLY and CDR2 is FYNNEI in the germline V gene. This CDR3 comprises 15 residues. The V gene end was trimmed by 5 bases and the J gene end by 2 bases; junction bases not matched to a gene: 5. The CDR3 sequence is CASSSTGLATDTQYF. The CDR3 nucleotides read TGTGCCAGCAGTTCAACGGGACTAGCCACAGATACGCAGTATTTT.

The DNA for the CDR3 is TGTGCCAGCAGTCCGAGCAAAAAGGACAGGGAGGGATATGGCTACACCTTC. Translated, it gives CASSPSKKDREGYGYTF. This rearrangement joins TRBV6-6 to TRBJ1-2; 8 nucleotides match TRBD1. The CDR3 is 17 residues long. V was pared by 5 bases and J by 5 bases, with 16 bases of the junction left unmatched. Germline V gene data show CDR1 as MNHNY and CDR2 as SVGAGI (reference sequence).

The V call is TRBV11-2, the J call TRBJ1-1; TRBD1 is a possible D gene (5 bases). Trimming left V 4 bases short and J 0 bases short, with 12 bases between. The germline gives CDR1 SGHAT, CDR2 FQNNGV. The CDR3 length is 15 residues. This chain's CDR3 is CASSSPQGLNTEAFF. CDR3 nucleotide sequence: TGTGCCAGCAGCTCGCCCCAGGGCCTGAACACTGAAGCTTTCTTT.

The CDR3 DNA follows: TGTGCCAGCAGCCAGTTCTCGTTAAACACCGGGGAGCTGTTTTTT. Amino acid sequence: CASSQFSLNTGELFF. The V gene is TRBV4-2, the J gene TRBJ2-2; no reliable D call. CDR1 is LGHNA, CDR2 YNFKEQ, per germline. The V and J ends lost 3 bases and 2 bases respectively, with 10 bases between them. This CDR3 spans 15 amino acids.

The chain uses TRBV6-5 and TRBJ2-3, with 7 bases aligning to TRBD1. The V segment lost 6 bases and the J segment 2 bases; nucleotides outside the gene matches: 5. The CDR3 is made up of 14 amino acids. Per germline, CDR1 MNHEY and CDR2 SVGAGI. The CDR3 DNA follows: TGTGCCAGCAGCCGGGGACAGATCACAGATACGCAGTATTTT. Translating gives CASSRGQITDTQYF.